The rows below give T cell receptor beta chains drawn from one sample of a study of cytomegalovirus exposure and HLA in healthy donors. TCRdb's copy holds only in-frame clones and misses some; the assay was immunoSEQ multiplex PCR. The profile shows some 180,000 clones, about 90% of them singletons. The sample was PBMCs. These TCRs come from a girl in the first two years of life in good health and CMV-seronegative. CDR3s include the opening cysteine and the closing phenylalanine or tryptophan. Clone sizes are given selectively: once, few, many, or a class where the clone is expanded.

CDR3	size	V	J
CASTISGSRGELFF	few	TRBV6-4	TRBJ2-2
CASSYGQVLNTEAFF	NA	TRBV5-5	TRBJ1-1
CASSPLSGRGNEQYF	NA	TRBV7-3	TRBJ2-7
CASSFRNEQFF	NA	TRBV5-6	TRBJ2-1
CASSSTGTRSGELFF	NA	TRBV7-6	TRBJ2-2
CASSSITDRANYEQYF	NA	TRBV7-6	TRBJ2-7
CASSLGDTQYF	NA	TRBV14	TRBJ2-3
CSSSLTGETTGAKNIQYF	NA	TRBV7-9	TRBJ2-4
CASSFGQGTAGNQPQHF	NA	TRBV7-4	TRBJ1-5
CAISVAQVTGEQYF	NA	TRBV10-3	TRBJ2-7
CASSKQNNYGYTF	NA	TRBV7-2	TRBJ1-2
CASSTRHGTGGPGNTIYF	NA	TRBV11-2	TRBJ1-3
CASRALGQGYNEQFF	NA	TRBV19	TRBJ2-1
CASRKSGTTSTDTQYF	NA	TRBV6-6	TRBJ2-3
CASSLPSRETQYF	NA	TRBV5-1	TRBJ2-5
CASSLGATYEQYF	NA	TRBV7-9	TRBJ2-7
CASSEGAHSNEKLFF	NA	TRBV2	TRBJ1-4
CASSLSSRGEQFF	NA	TRBV5-6	TRBJ2-1
CASSTRQAYEQYF	NA	TRBV19	TRBJ2-7
CASSGSPSLHEQFF	NA	TRBV9	TRBJ2-1
CASSFRELNTGELFF	NA	TRBV5-1	TRBJ2-2
CASSEDSGVVAFF	NA	TRBV6-1	TRBJ1-1
CASSQAGSTEAFF	NA	TRBV4-1	TRBJ1-1
CASSFEATVSYEQYF	NA	TRBV5-6	NA
CASSLGEGRLFHEQYF	few	TRBV7-8	TRBJ2-7
CASSQDLRANTEAFF	few	TRBV4-3	TRBJ1-1
CASSPGTVGYGYTF	NA	TRBV7-3	TRBJ1-2